Below are 4 T cell receptor beta chains sequenced from a single sample in a study of CD8+CD57+ T cells in acquired aplastic anemia. Patients sequenced had flow cytometry evidence of CD8+CD57+ cell expansion. Genomic DNA constituted the template upon which TCR beta VDJ and CDR3 profiling was performed. MiXCR, run by TCRdb on the reads, gives a single entry per CDR3 protein. The sample includes approximately 260,000 distinct CDR3 sequences, about 80% of them seen just once. Input material: sorted CD4+, CD8+, or CD8+CD57+ T cells (not recorded which) from PBMCs. The receptors stem from a human donor with aplastic anemia.

Comment on this clonotype: This is likely a read error, given that the CDR3 carries no conserved phenylalanine or tryptophan at its end. Because the CDR3's place on the DNA is in doubt, the DNA is left out and the CDR3 is given as listed by TCRdb. The chain joins TRBV9 to TRBJ2-3; TRBD1, the table's D call, was not compared with the DNA. Ends included, the CDR3 has 13 residues. Germline CDR1 and CDR2: SGDLS and YYNGEE. This chain's CDR3 is CASSEGGTPTKSI.

The V gene is TRBV25-1, the J gene TRBJ2-5, with D possibly TRBD1 on 6 matching bases. With 3 bases removed from V and 3 bases from J, the gap between germline ends came to 14 bases. The CDR3 loop spans 15 amino acids. Looked up from germline, CDR1 is MGHDK and CDR2 is SYGVNS. The CDR3 sequence: CASSDTNRQEETQYF. The CDR3, as DNA: TGTGCCAGCAGTGACACCAATCGACAGGAAGAGACCCAGTACTTC.

This chain links TRBV11-3 with TRBJ1-1, with unresolved D. Looked up from germline, CDR1 is SGHNT and CDR2 is YENEEA. V was cut by 1 base and J by 7 bases, with 16 bases left in between. CDR3 length: 15 residues. The CDR3 DNA is TGTGCCAGCAGCTTAGTTGGCGGAGGGCAAGATGAAGCTTTCTTT. It specifies CASSLVGGGQDEAFF.

Points on this clonotype: Since no conserved phenylalanine or tryptophan closes the CDR3, a read error is the likely cause. Because the CDR3's place on the DNA is in doubt, the DNA is left out and the CDR3 is given as listed by TCRdb. The chain joins TRBV7-9 to TRBJ1-2. The CDR3 numbers 13 amino acids, ends counted. Germline values: CDR1 SEHNR, CDR2 FQNEAQ (reference sequence). The CDR3: CASSLAVRLSSYN.